The T cell receptor (beta chain) under discussion was sequenced for a study of shared clonotypes between healthy human individuals. Study-wide background: CD4 naive cells filled three plates per donor, CD4 memory three, CD8 naive two and CD8 memory one.

The CDR3 is 14 residues long. Per germline, CDR1 MNHEY and CDR2 SVGAGI. The junction had 1 base not matched to a gene; V was cut back by 0 bases and J by 6 bases. TCRdb's table, derived via immunoSEQ multiplex PCR, lists solely in-frame clones and lacks some. The data hold more than 550,000 clones, with over 55% observed a single time. Partitioning of CD4+ cells yielded a CD45RA+ naive subset and a CD45RA-negative memory subset. This receptor was obtained from a woman aged 30 to 39 in good health. The chain employs TRBV6-5 and TRBJ2-2, with TRBD1 matching 7 bases. The sequenced sample was memory CD4+ T cells sorted from blood. Documented subset: CD45RA-negative fraction. The CDR3 nucleotides are TGTGCCAGCAGTTACTCGCAGGGGGCCGGGGAGCTGTTTTTT. Translated, it gives CASSYSQGAGELFF.